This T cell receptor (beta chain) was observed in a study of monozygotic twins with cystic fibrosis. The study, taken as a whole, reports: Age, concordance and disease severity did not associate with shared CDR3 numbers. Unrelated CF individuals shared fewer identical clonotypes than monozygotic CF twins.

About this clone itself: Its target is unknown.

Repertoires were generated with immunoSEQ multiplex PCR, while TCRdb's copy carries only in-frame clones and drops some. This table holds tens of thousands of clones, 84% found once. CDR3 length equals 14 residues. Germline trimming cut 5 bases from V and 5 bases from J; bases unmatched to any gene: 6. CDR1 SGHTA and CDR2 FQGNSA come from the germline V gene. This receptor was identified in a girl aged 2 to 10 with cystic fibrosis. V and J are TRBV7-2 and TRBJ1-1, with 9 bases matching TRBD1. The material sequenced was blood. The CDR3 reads CASSVGQGRTEAFF. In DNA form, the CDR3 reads TGTGCCAGCAGCGTCGGACAGGGGCGGACTGAAGCTTTCTTT. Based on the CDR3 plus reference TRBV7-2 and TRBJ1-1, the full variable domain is GAGVSQSPSNKVTEKGKDVELRCDPISGHTALYWYRQSLGQGLEFLIYFQGNSAPDKSGLPSDRFSAERTGGSVSTLTIQRTQQEDSAVYLCASSVGQGRTEAFFGQGTRLTVV.